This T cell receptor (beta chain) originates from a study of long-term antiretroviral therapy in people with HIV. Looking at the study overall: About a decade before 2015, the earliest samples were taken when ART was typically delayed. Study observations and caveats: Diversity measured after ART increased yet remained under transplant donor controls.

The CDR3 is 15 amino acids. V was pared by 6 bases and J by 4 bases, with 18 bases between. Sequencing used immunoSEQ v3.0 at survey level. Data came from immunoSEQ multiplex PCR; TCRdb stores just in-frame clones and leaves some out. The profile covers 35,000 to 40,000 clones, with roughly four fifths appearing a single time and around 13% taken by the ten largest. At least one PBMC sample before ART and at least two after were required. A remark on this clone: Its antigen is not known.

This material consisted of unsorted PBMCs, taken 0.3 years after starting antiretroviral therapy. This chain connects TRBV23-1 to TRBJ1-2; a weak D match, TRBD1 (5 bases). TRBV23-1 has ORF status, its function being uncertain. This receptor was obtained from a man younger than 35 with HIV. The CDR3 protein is CASSEPGLLLYGYTF. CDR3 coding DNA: TGCGCCAGCAGCGAACCGGGACTCCTCCTCTATGGCTACACCTTC.